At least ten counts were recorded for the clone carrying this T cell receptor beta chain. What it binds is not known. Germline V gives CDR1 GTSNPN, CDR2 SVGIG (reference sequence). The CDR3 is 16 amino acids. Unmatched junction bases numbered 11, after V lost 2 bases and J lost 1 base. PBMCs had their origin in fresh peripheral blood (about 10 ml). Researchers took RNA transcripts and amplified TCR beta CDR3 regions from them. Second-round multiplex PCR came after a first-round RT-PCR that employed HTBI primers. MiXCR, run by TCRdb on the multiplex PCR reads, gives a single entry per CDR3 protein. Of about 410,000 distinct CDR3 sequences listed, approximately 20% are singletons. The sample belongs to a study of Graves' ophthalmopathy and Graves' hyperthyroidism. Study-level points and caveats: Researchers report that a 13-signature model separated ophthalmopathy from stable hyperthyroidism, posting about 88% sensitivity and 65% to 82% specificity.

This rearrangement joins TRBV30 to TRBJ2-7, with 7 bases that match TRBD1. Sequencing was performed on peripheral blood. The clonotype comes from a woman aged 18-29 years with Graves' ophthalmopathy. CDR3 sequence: CAWSQPLRGQSYEQYF. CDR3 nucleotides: TGTGCCTGGAGTCAACCTCTAAGGGGACAGTCCTACGAGCAGTACTTC. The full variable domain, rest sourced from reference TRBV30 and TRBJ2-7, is SQTIHQWPATLVQPVGSPLSLECTVEGTSNPNLYWYRQAAGRGLQLLFYSVGIGQISSEVPQNLSASRPQDRQFILSSKKLLLSDSGFYLCAWSQPLRGQSYEQYFGPGTRLTVT.